This T cell receptor (beta chain) was retrieved from a study of blood T cells in healthy people across ages. Study-wide results and limits: Per-million-T-cell TCR beta diversity fell roughly linearly with age.

For this clonotype: Its antigen is currently unknown.

Germline CDR1 is SGHAT and CDR2 is FQNNGV. V gave up 5 bases and J gave up 6 bases; unmatched junction bases: 11. The CDR3 is made up of 16 amino acids. Alongside a J-beta primer mix, a sample-barcoded 5' primer served in a second PCR lasting 7 to 11 cycles. Each cDNA molecule was tagged by a template-switch adaptor that had 12 random nucleotides. TCRdb fed the 5' RACE reads into MiXCR, producing one record per CDR3 protein. The sample shows about 1.4 million distinct CDR3 sequences, approximately 60% of them seen only once. This sequence was found in a man in his late teens or twenties in good health. This chain connects TRBV11-2 to TRBJ2-1; 9 positions match TRBD2. The sample taken for sequencing was blood. DNA for the CDR3: TGTGCCAGCAGCGGAAATCGCGGGGGGGCCGCCAATGAGCAGTTCTTC. Its translation: CASSGNRGGAANEQFF.